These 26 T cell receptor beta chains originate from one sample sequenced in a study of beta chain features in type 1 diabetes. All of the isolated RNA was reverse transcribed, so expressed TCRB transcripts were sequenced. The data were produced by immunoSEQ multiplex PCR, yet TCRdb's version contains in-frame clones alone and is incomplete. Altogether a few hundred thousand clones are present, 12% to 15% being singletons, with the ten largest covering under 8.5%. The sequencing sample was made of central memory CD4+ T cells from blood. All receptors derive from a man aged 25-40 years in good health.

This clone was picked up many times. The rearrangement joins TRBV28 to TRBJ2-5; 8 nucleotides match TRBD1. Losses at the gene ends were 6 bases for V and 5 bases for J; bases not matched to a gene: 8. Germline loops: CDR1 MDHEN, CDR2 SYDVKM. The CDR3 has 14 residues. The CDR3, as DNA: TGTGCCAGCAGGGTCCCCGGACAGGGTGAGACCCAGTACTTC. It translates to CASRVPGQGETQYF.

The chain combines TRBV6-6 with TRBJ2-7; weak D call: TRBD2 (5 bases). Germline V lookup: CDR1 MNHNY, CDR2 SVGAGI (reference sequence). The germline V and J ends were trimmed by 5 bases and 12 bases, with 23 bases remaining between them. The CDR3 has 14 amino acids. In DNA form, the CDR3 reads TGTGCCAGCAGTCAAACCGTTGCGGGCCACAGCACGTACTTC. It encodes CASSQTVAGHSTYF.

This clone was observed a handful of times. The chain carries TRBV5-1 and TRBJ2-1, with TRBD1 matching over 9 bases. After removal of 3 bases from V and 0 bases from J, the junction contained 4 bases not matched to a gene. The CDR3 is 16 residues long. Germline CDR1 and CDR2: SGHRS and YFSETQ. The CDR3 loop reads CASSSGTGISYNEQFF. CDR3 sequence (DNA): TGCGCCAGCAGCTCCGGGACAGGGATCTCCTACAATGAGCAGTTCTTC.

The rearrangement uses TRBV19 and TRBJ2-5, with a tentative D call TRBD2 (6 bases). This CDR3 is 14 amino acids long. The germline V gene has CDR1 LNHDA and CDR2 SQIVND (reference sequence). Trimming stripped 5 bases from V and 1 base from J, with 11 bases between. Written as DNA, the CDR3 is TGTGCCAGTAGTGACCGAGCGGGCCAAGAGACCCAGTACTTC. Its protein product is CASSDRAGQETQYF.

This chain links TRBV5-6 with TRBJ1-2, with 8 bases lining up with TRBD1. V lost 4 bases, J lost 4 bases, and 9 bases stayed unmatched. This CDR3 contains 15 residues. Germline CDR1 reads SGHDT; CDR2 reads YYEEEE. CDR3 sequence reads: CASSQLDRATYGYTF. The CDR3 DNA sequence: TGTGCCAGCAGCCAATTGGACAGGGCAACCTATGGCTACACCTTC. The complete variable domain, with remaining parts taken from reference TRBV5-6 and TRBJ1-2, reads DAGVTQSPTHLIKTRGQQVTLRCSPKSGHDTVSWYQQALGQGPQFIFQYYEEEERQRGNFPDRFSGHQFPNYSSELNVNALLLGDSALYLCASSQLDRATYGYTFGSGTRLTVV.

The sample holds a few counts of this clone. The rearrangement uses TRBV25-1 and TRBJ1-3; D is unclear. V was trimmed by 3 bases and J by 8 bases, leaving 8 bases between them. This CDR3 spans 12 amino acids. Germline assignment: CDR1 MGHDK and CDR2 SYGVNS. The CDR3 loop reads CASSDPAYTIYF. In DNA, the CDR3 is TGTGCCAGCAGTGACCCGGCCTACACCATATATTTT.

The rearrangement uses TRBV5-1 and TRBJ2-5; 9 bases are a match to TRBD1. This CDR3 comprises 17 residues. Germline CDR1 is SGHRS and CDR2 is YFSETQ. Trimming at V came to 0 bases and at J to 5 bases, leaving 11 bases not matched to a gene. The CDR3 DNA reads TGCGCCAGCAGCTTGGCCGGGAGGACAGGGGCAAGGGAGACCCAGTACTTC. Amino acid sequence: CASSLAGRTGARETQYF.

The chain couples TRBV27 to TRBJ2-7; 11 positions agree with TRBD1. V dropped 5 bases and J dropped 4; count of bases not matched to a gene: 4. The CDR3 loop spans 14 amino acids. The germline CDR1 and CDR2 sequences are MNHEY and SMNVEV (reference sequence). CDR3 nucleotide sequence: TGTGCCAGCAGTCAAGGACAGGGGGCTTACGAGCAGTACGTC. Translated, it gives CASSQGQGAYEQYV.

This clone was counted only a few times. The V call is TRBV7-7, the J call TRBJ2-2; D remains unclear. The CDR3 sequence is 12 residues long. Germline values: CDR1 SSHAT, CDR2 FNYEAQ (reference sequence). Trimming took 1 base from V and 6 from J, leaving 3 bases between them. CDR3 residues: CASSLEAGELFF. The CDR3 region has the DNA TGTGCCAGCAGCTTAGAGGCCGGGGAGCTGTTTTTT.

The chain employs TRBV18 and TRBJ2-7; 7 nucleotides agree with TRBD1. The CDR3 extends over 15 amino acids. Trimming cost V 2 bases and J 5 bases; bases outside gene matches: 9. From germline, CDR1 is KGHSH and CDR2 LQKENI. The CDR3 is CASSPGRGGADEQYV. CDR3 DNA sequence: TGTGCCAGCTCACCAGGAAGAGGGGGCGCGGACGAGCAGTACGTC.

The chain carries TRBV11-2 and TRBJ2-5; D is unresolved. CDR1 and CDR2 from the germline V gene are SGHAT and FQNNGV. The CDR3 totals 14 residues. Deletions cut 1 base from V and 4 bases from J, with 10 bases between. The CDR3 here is CASSLGQWRETQYF. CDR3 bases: TGTGCCAGCAGCTTAGGACAATGGCGAGAGACCCAGTACTTC.

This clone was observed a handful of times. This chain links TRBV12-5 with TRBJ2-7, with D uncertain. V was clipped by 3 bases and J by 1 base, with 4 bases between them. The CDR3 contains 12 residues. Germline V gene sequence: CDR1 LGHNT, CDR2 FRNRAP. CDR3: CASGFLSYEQYF. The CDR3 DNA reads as TGTGCTAGTGGTTTTCTGTCCTACGAGCAGTACTTC.

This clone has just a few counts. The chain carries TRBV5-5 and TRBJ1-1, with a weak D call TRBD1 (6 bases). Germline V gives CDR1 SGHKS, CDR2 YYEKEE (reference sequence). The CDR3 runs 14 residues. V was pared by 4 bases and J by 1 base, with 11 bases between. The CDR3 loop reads CASSHMTGNTEAFF. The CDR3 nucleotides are TGTGCCAGCAGCCACATGACAGGGAACACTGAAGCTTTCTTT.

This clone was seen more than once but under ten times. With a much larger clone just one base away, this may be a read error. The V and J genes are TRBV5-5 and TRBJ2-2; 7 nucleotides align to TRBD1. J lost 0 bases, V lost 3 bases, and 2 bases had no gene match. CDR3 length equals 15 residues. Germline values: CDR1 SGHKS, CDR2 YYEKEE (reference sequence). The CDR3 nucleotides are TGTGCCAGCAGCTCAGGGGGAACGAACACCGGGGAGCTGTTTTTT. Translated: CASSSGGTNTGELFF.

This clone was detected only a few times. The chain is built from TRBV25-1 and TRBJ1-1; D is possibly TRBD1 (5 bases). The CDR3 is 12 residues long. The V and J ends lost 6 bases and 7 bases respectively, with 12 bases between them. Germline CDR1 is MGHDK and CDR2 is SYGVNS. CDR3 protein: CASSQGSGEAFF. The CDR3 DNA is TGTGCCAGCAGCCAGGGCTCTGGTGAAGCTTTCTTT.

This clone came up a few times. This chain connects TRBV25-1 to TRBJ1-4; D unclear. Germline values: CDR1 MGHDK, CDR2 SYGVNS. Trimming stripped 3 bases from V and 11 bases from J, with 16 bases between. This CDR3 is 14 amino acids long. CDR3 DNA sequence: TGTGCCAGCAGTGATTTTGCCCGATCTTCCAAACTGTTTTTT. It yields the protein CASSDFARSSKLFF.

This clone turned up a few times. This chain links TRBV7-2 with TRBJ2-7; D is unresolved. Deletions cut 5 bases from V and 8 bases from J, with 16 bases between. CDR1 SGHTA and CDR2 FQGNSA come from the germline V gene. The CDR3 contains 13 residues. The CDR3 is CASSPRAQTKQYV. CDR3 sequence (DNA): TGTGCCAGCAGCCCCCGGGCCCAAACTAAGCAGTACGTC.

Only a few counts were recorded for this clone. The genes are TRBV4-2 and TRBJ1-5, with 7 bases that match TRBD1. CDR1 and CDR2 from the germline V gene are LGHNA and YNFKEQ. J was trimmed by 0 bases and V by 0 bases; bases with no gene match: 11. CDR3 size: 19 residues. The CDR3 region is CASSQDPARGTYSNQPQHF. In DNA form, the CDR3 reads TGTGCCAGCAGCCAAGATCCCGCCAGGGGGACCTATAGCAATCAGCCCCAGCATTTT.

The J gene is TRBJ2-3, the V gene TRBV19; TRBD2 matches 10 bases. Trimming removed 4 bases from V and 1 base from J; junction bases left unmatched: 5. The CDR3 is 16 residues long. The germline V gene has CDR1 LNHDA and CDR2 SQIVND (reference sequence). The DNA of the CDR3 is TGTGCCAGTAGTAAAGCGGGGGGGCTTGGCACAGATACGCAGTATTTT. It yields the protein CASSKAGGLGTDTQYF.

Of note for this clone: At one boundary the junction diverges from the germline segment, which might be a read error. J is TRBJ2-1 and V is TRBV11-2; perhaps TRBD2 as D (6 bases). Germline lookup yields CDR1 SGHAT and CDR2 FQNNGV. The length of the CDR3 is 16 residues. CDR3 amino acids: CASSQDFGLARNEQFF. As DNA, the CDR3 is TGCGCCAGCAGCCAAGATTTCGGGCTAGCGAGGAATGAGCAGTTCTTC.

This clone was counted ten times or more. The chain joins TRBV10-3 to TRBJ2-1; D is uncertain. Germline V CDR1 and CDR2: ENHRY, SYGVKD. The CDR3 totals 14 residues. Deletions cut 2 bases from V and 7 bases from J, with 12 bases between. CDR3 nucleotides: TGTGCCATCAGTGAGCCTTCTATGTGGAATGAGCAGTTCTTC. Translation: CAISEPSMWNEQFF.

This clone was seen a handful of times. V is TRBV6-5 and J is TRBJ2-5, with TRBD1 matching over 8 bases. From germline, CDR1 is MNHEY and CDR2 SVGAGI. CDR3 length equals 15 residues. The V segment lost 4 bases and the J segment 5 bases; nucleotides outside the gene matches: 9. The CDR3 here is CASSWTGTLRETQYF. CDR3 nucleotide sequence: TGTGCCAGCAGTTGGACAGGGACTTTGCGGGAGACCCAGTACTTC.

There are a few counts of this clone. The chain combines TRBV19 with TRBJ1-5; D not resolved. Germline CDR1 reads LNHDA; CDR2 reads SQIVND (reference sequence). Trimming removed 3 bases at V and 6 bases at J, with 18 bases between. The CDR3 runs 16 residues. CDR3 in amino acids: CASSIPSNWRAQPQHF. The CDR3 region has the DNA TGTGCCAGTAGTATCCCCTCTAATTGGCGGGCTCAGCCCCAGCATTTT.

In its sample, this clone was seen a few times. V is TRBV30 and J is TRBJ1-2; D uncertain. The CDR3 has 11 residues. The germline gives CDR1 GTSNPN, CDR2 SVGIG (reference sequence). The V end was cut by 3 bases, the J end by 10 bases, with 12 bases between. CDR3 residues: CAWSGLRLYTF. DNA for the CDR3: TGTGCCTGGAGCGGCTTAAGACTCTACACCTTC.

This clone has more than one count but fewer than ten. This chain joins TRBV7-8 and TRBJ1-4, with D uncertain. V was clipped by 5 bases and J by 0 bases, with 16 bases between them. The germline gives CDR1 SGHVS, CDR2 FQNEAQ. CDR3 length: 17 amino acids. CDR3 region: CASSPRRRPATNEKLFF. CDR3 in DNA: TGTGCCAGCAGCCCACGACGTCGACCAGCAACTAATGAAAAACTGTTTTTT.

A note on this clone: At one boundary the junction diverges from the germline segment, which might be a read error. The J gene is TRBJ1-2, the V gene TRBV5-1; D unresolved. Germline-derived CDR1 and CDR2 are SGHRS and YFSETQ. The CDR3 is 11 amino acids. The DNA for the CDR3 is TGCGCCAGCAGCTTGGACGGGCCGGCGGCCTTC. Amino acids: CASSLDGPAAF.